One sample yielded the 20 T cell receptor beta chains listed below, sequenced in a study of blood T cell repertoires in COVID-19. Sequencing was performed with immunoSEQ multiplex PCR; in TCRdb, only in-frame clones are kept and a portion is missing. The table has fewer than 110,000 clones, around 84% seen once. The sequenced sample was peripheral blood. All receptors derive from a human donor in a cohort sampled during active COVID-19.

This clone has only one observation. The rearrangement uses TRBV10-3 and TRBJ1-6, with D possibly matching TRBD1 (5 bases). The CDR3 is 15 residues long. Germline CDR1 ENHRY, CDR2 SYGVKD. V was pared by 5 bases and J by 9 bases, with 17 bases between. The CDR3 reads CAISLSGAGLSPLHF. The CDR3 coding sequence is TGTGCCATCAGTCTCTCCGGTGCGGGGCTTTCACCCCTCCACTTT.

This clone came up a few times. V and J are TRBV19 and TRBJ1-4, with a tentative D call TRBD1 (5 bases). The CDR3 is made up of 13 amino acids. V was pared by 5 bases and J by 5 bases, with 9 bases between. Germline V gene data show CDR1 as LNHDA and CDR2 as SQIVND (reference sequence). The CDR3 reads CASSSRVNEKLFF. As DNA, the CDR3 is TGTGCCAGTAGTTCCAGGGTCAATGAAAAACTGTTTTTT.

The chain uses TRBV7-9 and TRBJ2-3; a weak D match, TRBD2 (6 bases). Germline CDR1 and CDR2: SEHNR and FQNEAQ (reference sequence). Trimming left V 5 bases short and J 11 bases short, with 14 bases between. CDR3 length: 12 residues. The CDR3 nucleotides read TGTGCCAGCAGCCGTCGGCTGGAGGGGCAGTATTTT. Its protein is CASSRRLEGQYF. The full variable domain, with the rest looked up from reference TRBV7-9 and TRBJ2-3, is DTGVSQNPRHKITKRGQNVTFRCDPISEHNRLYWYRQTLGQGPEFLTYFQNEAQLEKSRLLSDRFSAERPKGSFSTLEIQRTEQGDSAMYLCASSRRLEGQYFGPGTRLTVL.

The rearrangement joins TRBV5-1 to TRBJ2-1, with 9 bases fitting TRBD2. This CDR3 is 16 amino acids long. Germline-derived CDR1 and CDR2 are SGHRS and YFSETQ. Trimming at V came to 3 bases and at J to 8 bases, leaving 12 bases not matched to a gene. CDR3 loop: CASSSLVSGGLDEQFF. The CDR3 DNA sequence: TGCGCCAGCAGCTCCCTGGTTAGCGGGGGTCTGGATGAGCAGTTCTTC.

This chain connects TRBV3-1 (or the pseudogene TRBV3-2) to TRBJ2-7; TRBD2 matches at 7 bases. The CDR3 spans 14 residues. CDR1 LGHDT and CDR2 YNNKEL come from the germline V gene (reference sequence). Losses at the gene ends were 3 bases for V and 1 base for J; bases not matched to a gene: 3. CDR3 region: CASSHRGVSYEQYF. Written as DNA, the CDR3 is TGTGCCAGCAGCCATCGGGGGGTGTCCTACGAGCAGTACTTC.

The gene calls are TRBV18 and TRBJ2-1; weak D call: TRBD2 (6 bases). The CDR3 consists of 16 residues. V was shortened by 1 base and J by 8 bases, with 18 bases between the two germline ends. Germline loops: CDR1 KGHSH, CDR2 LQKENI. CDR3 sequence: CASSPRGGAIGHEQFF. The CDR3, as DNA: TGTGCCAGCTCACCACGTGGAGGGGCAATTGGGCATGAGCAGTTCTTC.

This chain connects TRBV2 to TRBJ1-1; D possibly corresponds to TRBD1 (5 bases). The V gene's germline CDR1 is SNHLY and CDR2 FYNNEI. The CDR3 is 14 amino acids. Trimming shortened V by 3 bases and J by 4 bases, and 12 bases separated the two germline ends. CDR3 nucleotides: TGTGCCAGCAGTGAGGGGGGTTTGGGCACTGAAGCTTTCTTT. Amino acids: CASSEGGLGTEAFF.

The chain is built from TRBV4-2 and TRBJ1-2, with 7 bases that match TRBD1. This CDR3 has 16 amino acids. The V gene's germline CDR1 is LGHNA and CDR2 YNFKEQ. J lost 4 bases, V lost 0 bases, and 8 bases had no gene match. The CDR3 region has the DNA TGTGCCAGCAGCCAAGAGGCCAGGGGGGATCGCTATGGCTACACCTTC. Protein: CASSQEARGDRYGYTF.

The V and J genes are TRBV7-6 and TRBJ2-7; TRBD1 matches at 12 bases. CDR1 is SGHVS and CDR2 is FNYEAQ in the germline V gene. The CDR3 runs 19 residues. J was trimmed by 6 bases and V by 5 bases; bases with no gene match: 20. CDR3 protein: CASSARPGQGAQRESEQYF. The CDR3 region has the DNA TGTGCCAGCAGCGCGCGTCCGGGACAGGGGGCGCAGAGGGAGTCCGAGCAGTACTTC.

Regarding this clone: Other nucleotide sequences from this sample produce the same CDR3. This chain connects TRBV4-2 to TRBJ2-5; D is perhaps TRBD2 (6 bases). Germline V CDR1 and CDR2: LGHNA, YNFKEQ. Trimming pared 2 bases from V and 1 base from J, leaving 8 bases between. The length of the CDR3 is 14 residues. The CDR3 nucleotides read TGTGCCAGCAGCCAAACCGGGGGCCAAGAGACCCAGTACTTC. It specifies CASSQTGGQETQYF.

J is TRBJ2-5 and V is TRBV15; 7 nucleotides line up with TRBD1. The germline CDR1 and CDR2 sequences are LNHNV and YYDKDF (reference sequence). V dropped 5 bases and J dropped 2; count of bases not matched to a gene: 2. The CDR3 sequence is 13 residues long. CDR3 in DNA: TGTGCCACCAGCGGACAGGTTCAAGAGACCCAGTACTTC. It specifies CATSGQVQETQYF.

This clone was seen only a few times. This sample also contains other DNA sequences that code for the same CDR3. V and J are TRBV7-2 and TRBJ2-1; D perhaps matches TRBD1 (6 bases). Trimming took 4 bases from V and 0 from J, leaving 10 bases between them. The CDR3 loop spans 15 amino acids. Per the germline V gene, CDR1 is SGHTA and CDR2 is FQGNSA. The CDR3 region has the DNA TGTGCCAGCAGCTCAGACAGGAGCTCCTACAATGAGCAGTTCTTC. It translates to CASSSDRSSYNEQFF.

The V gene is TRBV19, the J gene TRBJ2-2; 9 bases agree with TRBD2. The CDR3 extends over 15 amino acids. In germline, CDR1 is LNHDA, CDR2 SQIVND (reference sequence). V lost 3 bases, J lost 4 bases, and 3 bases stayed unmatched. CDR3 protein: CASSMRGGRTGELFF. DNA for the CDR3: TGTGCCAGTAGTATGCGGGGGGGCCGCACCGGGGAGCTGTTTTTT.

This chain connects TRBV30 to TRBJ1-4; no firm D call. Per germline, CDR1 GTSNPN and CDR2 SVGIG (reference sequence). The V and J ends lost 4 bases and 2 bases respectively, with 17 bases between them. There are 16 residues in the CDR3. Here the CDR3 DNA reads TGTGCCTGGACCCCCCGAGGAGGGCTCACTAATGAAAAACTGTTTTTT. This sequence encodes CAWTPRGGLTNEKLFF.

V usage is TRBV29-1 and J usage is TRBJ1-4; TRBD1 is a possible D gene (6 bases). CDR1 and CDR2 (germline): SQVTM, ANQGSEA. V gave up 4 bases and J gave up 8 bases, with 20 bases separating them. CDR3 length: 15 residues. CDR3 sequence reads: CSVARGTGQGEKLFF. The CDR3 DNA sequence: TGCAGCGTTGCCCGAGGTACGGGGCAGGGGGAAAAACTGTTTTTT.

This clone was recorded only once. The genes are TRBV11-1 and TRBJ2-5, with TRBD2 matching 7 bases. Unmatched junction bases numbered 11, after V lost 6 bases and J lost 7 bases. The CDR3 extends over 14 amino acids. Germline V CDR1 and CDR2: SGHAT, FQDESV (reference sequence). The CDR3 region has the DNA TGTGCCAGCAGGAACCCGACGGCGGGAGCGACCCAGTACTTC. Protein sequence: CASRNPTAGATQYF.

This sequence joins TRBV21-1 and TRBJ1-1; the table's D call of TRBD1 was not tested on the DNA. TRBV21-1 is a pseudogene. The CDR3 runs 18 residues. The CDR3 here is CASSKGRDRHRLNTEAFF. Written as DNA, the CDR3 is TGTGCCAGCAGCAAAGGGAGGGACAGGCACCGACTGAACACTGAAGCTTTCTTT.

This sequence joins TRBV7-9 and TRBJ1-2; D remains unclear. The CDR3 extends over 16 amino acids. The ends were cut back, 3 bases at V and 8 bases at J, with 22 bases in the middle. CDR1 and CDR2 from the germline V gene are SEHNR and FQNEAQ (reference sequence). The CDR3 nucleotides are TGTGCCAGCAGCTTTGGGAATTTGGACTCTCGATGGGGCTACACCTTC. Translated: CASSFGNLDSRWGYTF.

The rearrangement uses TRBV11-1 and TRBJ2-7; D unclear. This CDR3 comprises 15 residues. V lost 1 base, J lost 5 bases, and 15 bases lay in between. Germline-derived CDR1 and CDR2 are SGHAT and FQDESV (reference sequence). CDR3 in amino acids: CASSLGVSGSHEQYF. In DNA form, the CDR3 reads TGTGCCAGCAGCTTAGGGGTATCCGGGTCCCACGAGCAGTACTTC.

V is TRBV3-1 (or the pseudogene TRBV3-2) and J is TRBJ2-3; perhaps TRBD2 as D (6 bases). The V end was cut by 4 bases, the J end by 2 bases, with 16 bases between. The germline V gene encodes CDR1 LGHDT and CDR2 YNNKEL (reference sequence). The CDR3 sequence is 16 residues long. This CDR3 reads CASSLIPGVATDTQYF. The CDR3 DNA reads TGTGCCAGCAGCCTCATACCGGGAGTAGCCACAGATACGCAGTATTTT.